This T cell receptor beta chain was obtained from a study of response to subunit inactivated influenza vaccine. Many counts were recorded for this clonotype. The antigen is unknown. TCRdb passed the RT-PCR reads through MiXCR, listing each CDR3 protein once. The sample has approximately 500,000 distinct CDR3 sequences, over 10% seen once. With 2 bases removed from V and 4 bases from J, the gap between germline ends came to 11 bases. There are 13 residues in the CDR3. CDR1 SQVTM and CDR2 ANQGSEA come from the germline V gene. General study findings and limits: The authors put forward the suggestion that each seasonal influenza vaccination may bring in only a limited number of new T cells.

This material consisted of PBMCs from blood, taken 45 days after vaccination. The receptor was derived from a man in his fifties or sixties who received an inactivated influenza vaccine. This rearrangement joins TRBV29-1 to TRBJ2-5; possible D gene TRBD1, 5 bases. The CDR3 is CSVERGARETQYF. Here the CDR3 DNA reads TGCAGCGTTGAAAGGGGCGCGAGAGAGACCCAGTACTTC.